This paragraph reports one TCR beta chain. The CDR3 has 16 amino acids. Trimming stripped 3 bases from V and 10 bases from J, with 24 bases between. Germline CDR1 reads SGHTA; CDR2 reads FQGNSA. Generated by immunoSEQ multiplex PCR, the TCRdb table keeps only in-frame clones and is missing some. The sample yields about 130,000 clones, 75% to 85% seen once. The sample originates from a study of blood T cell repertoires in COVID-19. Study summary: Sites in the United States, Italy and Spain provided acute and convalescent COVID-19 samples. T cells, B-cell-depleted T cells, or PBMCs supplied cDNA or gDNA.

The chain employs TRBV7-2 and TRBJ1-1; D gene ambiguous. The sample consisted of peripheral blood. The TCR was taken from a man aged 35 to 55 with active or convalescent COVID-19. The CDR3 protein is CASSFGIGERGLRAFF. Written as DNA, the CDR3 is TGTGCCAGCAGCTTCGGAATTGGGGAAAGAGGGCTGCGAGCTTTCTTT.